Listed below are T cell receptor beta chains from one sample, sequenced in a study of shared clonotypes between healthy human individuals. Some clones are missing from TCRdb's copy, which holds only in-frame ones; the method was immunoSEQ multiplex PCR. This sample has 800,000 to 1,200,000 clones, with around three quarters found just once. Material: memory CD4+ T cells from PBMCs. The receptors shown here come from a man aged 18-30 years in good health. Some clones in this sample may be carry-over from other donors' samples. CDR3s include the opening cysteine and the closing phenylalanine or tryptophan. The order of the fields is CDR3 protein, CDR3 DNA, J gene, D gene, V gene, clone size. A D gene is named only where the DNA matches it firmly. Expanded clones get a size class; other rows say once, few or many, or leave the size out.

CASSFSGREGYGYTF | TGTGCCAGCAGTTTTTCGGGCAGGGAGGGCTATGGCTACACCTTC | TRBJ1-2 | . | TRBV28 | .
CASSLALVAGELFF | TGTGCCAGCAGCTTAGCGCTCGTCGCCGGGGAGCTGTTTTTT | TRBJ2-2 | . | TRBV7-8 | .
CASSSDSRYNEQFF | TGTGCCAGCAGCTCCGATAGCAGATACAATGAGCAGTTCTTC | TRBJ2-1 | . | TRBV7-2 | once
CASSRTGGYEQYF | TGTGCCAGTAGTCGGACAGGGGGCTATGAGCAGTACTTC | TRBJ2-7 | TRBD1 | TRBV19 | .
CASSIPGQTDTQYF | TGCGCCAGCAGCATTCCGGGACAGACAGATACGCAGTATTTT | TRBJ2-3 | TRBD1 | TRBV5-1 | .
CASSMIRDRAHQPQHF | TGTGCCAGTAGTATGATCCGGGACAGGGCCCATCAGCCCCAGCATTTT | TRBJ1-5 | TRBD1 | TRBV19 | few
CSARAFKEAFF | TGCAGTGCTAGAGCTTTTAAGGAAGCTTTCTTT | TRBJ1-1 | . | TRBV20-1 | .
CASRDAGNTIYF | TGTGCCAGTCGGGACGCTGGAAACACCATATATTTT | TRBJ1-3 | . | TRBV6-1 | .
CASTRGTGAGEQYF | TGTGCCAGCACTCGCGGGACAGGGGCGGGGGAGCAGTACTTC | TRBJ2-7 | TRBD1 | TRBV2 | many
CASSLGSQPQHF | TGTGCCAGCAGCTTGGGGTCCCAGCCCCAGCATTTT | TRBJ1-5 | . | TRBV5-6 | few
CASRPRRAGSTDTQYF | TGTGCCAGTAGACCCCGGCGGGCAGGAAGCACAGATACGCAGTATTTT | TRBJ2-3 | . | TRBV19 | .
CASGGAAEGPGTQYF | TGTGCCAGCGGGGGGGCAGCGGAGGGCCCGGGTACGCAGTATTTT | TRBJ2-3 | . | TRBV6-5 | .
CAWSVPGSDEKLFF | TGTGCCTGGAGTGTACCGGGTTCAGACGAAAAACTGTTTTTT | TRBJ1-4 | . | TRBV30 | .
CAISEDYSNQPQHF | TGTGCCATCAGTGAGGATTATAGCAATCAGCCCCAGCATTTT | TRBJ1-5 | . | TRBV10-3 | once
CASSLTGQSGPYEQYF | TGTGCCAGCAGCTTAACCGGACAGAGCGGGCCCTACGAGCAGTACTTC | TRBJ2-7 | . | TRBV7-8 | .
CASSLQMNTEAFF | TGTGCCAGCAGCTTGCAGATGAACACTGAAGCTTTCTTT | TRBJ1-1 | . | TRBV5-8 | once
CASSSGTGTGPSGYTF | TGCGCCAGCAGCTCAGGCACCGGGACAGGGCCCTCCGGCTACACCTTC | TRBJ1-2 | TRBD1 | TRBV5-1 | .
CASSLRVPAGGNNEQFF | TGTGCCAGCAGTCTTAGGGTCCCAGCGGGAGGTAACAATGAGCAGTTCTTC | TRBJ2-1 | TRBD2 | TRBV7-8 | .
CASTGTLRHEQFF | TGTGCCAGCACCGGGACCCTACGGCACGAGCAGTTCTTC | TRBJ2-1 | . | TRBV28 | .
CASSSTFNEQFF | TGTGCCAGCAGTTCCACCTTCAATGAGCAGTTCTTC | TRBJ2-1 | . | TRBV6-5 | once
CASSPLQGVGTQYF | TGTGCCAGCTCACCCTTACAGGGGGTTGGGACCCAGTACTTC | TRBJ2-5 | TRBD1 | TRBV18 | .
CASLRRTEETQYF | TGTGCCAGCTTACGGAGGACAGAAGAGACCCAGTACTTC | TRBJ2-5 | . | TRBV28 | .
CASSLTGEPGRKRETQYF | TGTGCCAGCAGCTTAACTGGAGAACCGGGCCGAAAAAGGGAGACCCAGTACTTC | TRBJ2-5 | . | TRBV7-3 | once
CASSMREGSYEQYF | TGTGCCAGTAGTATGCGGGAGGGGTCCTACGAGCAGTACTTC | TRBJ2-7 | TRBD2 | TRBV19 | .
CASSPGPAGDSDTQYF | TGTGCCAGCTCACCGGGTCCAGCGGGAGACTCAGATACGCAGTATTTT | TRBJ2-3 | TRBD2 | TRBV18 | .
CASSVETYNEQFF | TGTGCCAGCAGCGTGGAGACCTACAATGAGCAGTTCTTC | TRBJ2-1 | . | TRBV9 | .
CASSLWGDTQYF | TGCGCCAGCAGCTTGTGGGGGGATACGCAGTATTTT | TRBJ2-3 | . | TRBV5-1 | few